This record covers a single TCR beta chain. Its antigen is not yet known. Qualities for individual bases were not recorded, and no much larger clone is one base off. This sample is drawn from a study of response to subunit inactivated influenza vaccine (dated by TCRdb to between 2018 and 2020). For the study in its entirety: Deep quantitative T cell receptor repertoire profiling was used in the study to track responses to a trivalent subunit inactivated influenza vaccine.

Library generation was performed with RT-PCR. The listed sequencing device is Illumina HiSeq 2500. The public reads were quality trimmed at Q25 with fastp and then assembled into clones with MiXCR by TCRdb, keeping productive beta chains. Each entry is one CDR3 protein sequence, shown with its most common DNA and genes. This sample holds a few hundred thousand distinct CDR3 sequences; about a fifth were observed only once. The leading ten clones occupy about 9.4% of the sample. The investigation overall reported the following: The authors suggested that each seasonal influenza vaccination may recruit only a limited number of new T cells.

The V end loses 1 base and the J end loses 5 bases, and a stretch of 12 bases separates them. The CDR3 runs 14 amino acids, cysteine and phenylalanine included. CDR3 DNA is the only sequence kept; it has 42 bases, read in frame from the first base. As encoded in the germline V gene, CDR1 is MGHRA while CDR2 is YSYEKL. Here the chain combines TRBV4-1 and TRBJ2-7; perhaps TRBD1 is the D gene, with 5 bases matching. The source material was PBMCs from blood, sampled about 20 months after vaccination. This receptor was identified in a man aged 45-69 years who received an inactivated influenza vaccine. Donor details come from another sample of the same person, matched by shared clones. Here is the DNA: TGCGCCAGCAGCCAAGGTGACAGTGCCCACGAGCAGTACTTC. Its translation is CASSQGDSAHEQYF.